The rows below give T cell receptor beta chains drawn from one sample of a study of shared T cell receptors in the human thymus. The repertoire was sequenced with immunoSEQ multiplex PCR; TCRdb's copy has only in-frame clones and lacks some. The sample includes some 720,000 clones, 88% of them seen just once. The same data also contributed to another study, on human thymus T cells.

The sequencing sample was made of thymocytes. Receptors originate from a boy in the first two years of life with a congenital heart defect. The CDR3 runs from the conserved cysteine through the conserved F or W. The D gene is left open where the match is weak. Clone size is given for some rows only: seen once, a few or many times, or a class if the clone is expanded.

clone size	V gene	D gene	J gene	CDR3 DNA	CDR3 protein
few	TRBV28	.	TRBJ2-7	TGTGCCAGTTGGGGGGACTCAGGAGGACGGTCCTACGAGCAGTACTTC	CASWGDSGGRSYEQYF
.	TRBV5-1	TRBD1	TRBJ1-5	TGCGCCAGCAGCTTACAGGGGCGGTTACAGCCCCAGCATTTT	CASSLQGRLQPQHF
.	TRBV5-4	.	TRBJ2-5	TGTGCCAGCAGCTTACCGAGCCGGCAAGAGACCCAGTACTTC	CASSLPSRQETQYF
.	TRBV7-2	TRBD2	TRBJ2-3	TGTGCCAGCAGCCTAGCGGGAGCCACTTGGGATACGCAGTATTTT	CASSLAGATWDTQYF
.	TRBV6-6	TRBD1	TRBJ2-1	TGTGCCAGCAGTTCGAGGACAGGATTATACAATGAGCAGTTCTTC	CASSSRTGLYNEQFF
.	TRBV18	TRBD1	TRBJ2-2	TGTGCCAGCTCACTTTTACGGGACAGGAACGAGAACACCGGGGAGCTGTTTTTT	CASSLLRDRNENTGELFF
.	TRBV11-2	.	TRBJ2-1	TGTGCCAGCAGCTTAAAGGGGGGGTTTCACAATGAGCAGTTCTTC	CASSLKGGFHNEQFF
.	TRBV27	.	TRBJ1-5	TGTGCCAGCAGTTTTATAGGCAATCAGCCCCAGCATTTT	CASSFIGNQPQHF
.	TRBV7-9	.	TRBJ1-4	TGTGCCAGCAGCTTAGGACAGATAAATGAAAAACTGTTTTTT	CASSLGQINEKLFF
.	TRBV30	.	TRBJ1-1	TGTGCCTCGATCGACATTCAGGGGTTCAACACTGAAGCTTTCTTT	CASIDIQGFNTEAFF
.	TRBV30	.	TRBJ2-1	TGTGCCTGGGGCGTAAGTGACAGACTTAACAATGAGCAGTTCTTC	CAWGVSDRLNNEQFF
.	TRBV4-1	.	TRBJ2-4	TGCGCCAGCAGCCCCACCGGGGAAAACATTCAGTACTTC	CASSPTGENIQYF
.	TRBV5-1	TRBD1	TRBJ2-7	TGCGCCAGCAGCTTGGCCCAGGGGGAGCGCTACGAGCAGTACTTC	CASSLAQGERYEQYF
.	TRBV2	TRBD2	TRBJ2-5	TGTGCCAACGTGCCGACTAGCGGGAGGGCCGGAAATCAAGAGACCCAGTACTTC	CANVPTSGRAGNQETQYF
.	TRBV7-2	.	TRBJ2-7	TGTGCCAGCAGCGCGAGGGGGGGCGAGCAGTACTTC	CASSARGGEQYF
.	TRBV5-1	.	TRBJ1-1	TGCGCCAGCAGCTGGTGGGGCACAGGGAAGAACACTGAAGCTTTCTTT	CASSWWGTGKNTEAFF
.	TRBV27	TRBD2	TRBJ2-3	TGTGCCAGCAGCTTTGGGGGCCGACTAGCGGGAGACAAAGATACGCAGTATTTT	CASSFGGRLAGDKDTQYF
.	TRBV10-1	TRBD1	TRBJ1-4	TGCGCCATCAACCCCCTTGACCCGACAGGGGTGGGTGAAAAACTGTTTTTT	CAINPLDPTGVGEKLFF
.	TRBV21-1	.	TRBJ2-1	TGTGCCAGCATCCCCCCGGGAAGACTAGTTAGTAATGAGCAGTTCTTC	CASIPPGRLVSNEQFF
.	TRBV28	.	TRBJ1-1	TGTGCCAGCAGTCCGTCTGGAGGCCCTGAAGCTTTCTTT	CASSPSGGPEAFF
.	TRBV10-3	TRBD1	TRBJ1-5	TGTGCCATCAGTAGGGGGCGGTTGGATCAGCCCCAGCATTTT	CAISRGRLDQPQHF
.	TRBV4-3	.	TRBJ2-7	TGCGCCAGCAGCCAAGAATGGGGGAGGCCTACCTACGAGCAGTACTTC	CASSQEWGRPTYEQYF
once	TRBV13	TRBD1	TRBJ1-3	TGTGCCAGCAGCTTCACAGGGGTTGGTGGAAACACCATATATTTT	CASSFTGVGGNTIYF
.	TRBV27	.	TRBJ1-5	TGTGCCAGCAGCCGTAAGGACAGCCACAATCAGCCCCAGCATTTT	CASSRKDSHNQPQHF
.	TRBV6-5	.	TRBJ2-3	TGTGCCAGCACATGGGGACAAAGCACAGATACGCAGTATTTT	CASTWGQSTDTQYF
.	TRBV28	TRBD2	TRBJ2-3	TGTGCCAGCAGTTTATGCCGAGTTAGGCTAGCGGAGAGCACAGATACGCAGTATTTT	CASSLCRVRLAESTDTQYF
.	TRBV27	.	TRBJ2-1	TGTGCCAGCAGCTACTACGGGGGACAGTTCTTC	CASSYYGGQFF
once	TRBV4-3	TRBD2	TRBJ2-2	TGCGCCAGCAGCCAAGAAGCTATAGCGGGAGTCTTGAGTCCCGGGGAGCTGTTTTTT	CASSQEAIAGVLSPGELFF
few	TRBV11-2	.	TRBJ2-7	TGTGCCAGCAGCTTAGGGACAGTTTTATCCTACGAGCAGTACTTC	CASSLGTVLSYEQYF
.	TRBV4-2	TRBD2	TRBJ2-3	TGTGCCAGCAGCCAAGATCTCGAAATAGCGGGAGGGGCAGATACGCAGTATTTT	CASSQDLEIAGGADTQYF
.	TRBV7-9	.	TRBJ2-6	TGTGCCAGCAGCGTAATATCGACAGACTCTGGGGCCAACGTCCTGACTTTC	CASSVISTDSGANVLTF
.	TRBV7-2	.	TRBJ2-5	TGTGCCAGCAGCTTAGCCCTAGTGGAGACCCAGTACTTC	CASSLALVETQYF
.	TRBV7-3	TRBD1	TRBJ2-2	TGTGCCAGCAGCTTTCCCGACAGGGATGGTACCGGGGAGCTGTTTTTT	CASSFPDRDGTGELFF
.	TRBV4-3	.	TRBJ2-5	TGCGCCAGCAGCCAAGATAGCGAGACCCAGTACTTC	CASSQDSETQYF
once	TRBV27	.	TRBJ2-6	TGTGCCAGCAGTTTACTCACAGGGCCCCCTTCGATTGGGGCCAACGTCCTGACTTTC	CASSLLTGPPSIGANVLTF
once	TRBV6-6	TRBD1	TRBJ1-1	TGTGCCAGCAGTTACTCCGCGGGACAGGCGAACACTGAAGCTTTCTTT	CASSYSAGQANTEAFF
.	TRBV11-2	TRBD1	TRBJ1-4	TGTGCCAGCAGCTTAATCCCAGGGGGTAATGAAAAACTGTTTTTT	CASSLIPGGNEKLFF
.	TRBV7-4	.	TRBJ2-3	TGTGCCAGCAGCCCCGGGACTCCGCAGTATTTT	CASSPGTPQYF
once	TRBV7-9	TRBD1	TRBJ2-7	TGTGCCAGCAGCTTGAAAGGGCAGGGGGCCTTCTACGAGCAGTACTTC	CASSLKGQGAFYEQYF
.	TRBV6-1	.	TRBJ1-5	TGTGCCAGCAGTGAACGGGGAAATAATCAGCCCCAGCATTTT	CASSERGNNQPQHF
.	TRBV5-1	TRBD1	TRBJ1-2	TGCGCCAGCAGCTTCGCACCGAGAGGGGGCGAATATGGCTACACCTTC	CASSFAPRGGEYGYTF